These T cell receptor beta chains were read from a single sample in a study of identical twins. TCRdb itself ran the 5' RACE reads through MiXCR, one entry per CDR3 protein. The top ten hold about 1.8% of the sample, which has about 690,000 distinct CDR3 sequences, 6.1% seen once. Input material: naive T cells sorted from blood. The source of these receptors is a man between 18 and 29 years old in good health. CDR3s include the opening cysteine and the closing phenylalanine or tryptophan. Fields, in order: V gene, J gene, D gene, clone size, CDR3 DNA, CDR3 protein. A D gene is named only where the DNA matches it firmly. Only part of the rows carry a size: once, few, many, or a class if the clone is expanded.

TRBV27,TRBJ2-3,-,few,TGTGCCAGCAGTTTATGGACCGGGAGATTGGATACGCAGTATTTT,CASSLWTGRLDTQYF
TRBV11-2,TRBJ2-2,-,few,TGTGCCAGCAGCTCAGGGACACTCAGTGGCGGGGAGCTGTTTTTT,CASSSGTLSGGELFF
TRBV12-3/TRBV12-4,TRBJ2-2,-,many,TGTGCCAGCGGGGGACACACGAACACCGGGGAGCTGTTTTTT,CASGGHTNTGELFF
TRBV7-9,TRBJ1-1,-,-,TGTGCCAGCAGCCCCAGAGTGGAGGCTGAAGCTTTCTTT,CASSPRVEAEAFF
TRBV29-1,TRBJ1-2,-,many,TGCAGCGCCGTTATCCGGGGGGCGCAGGGCTACACCTTC,CSAVIRGAQGYTF
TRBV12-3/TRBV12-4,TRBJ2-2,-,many,TGTGCCAGCAGTCTGGGGGGCTCGGGCACCGGGGAGCTGTTTTTT,CASSLGGSGTGELFF
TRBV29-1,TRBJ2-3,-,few,TGCAGCGTTGTAGGACTTAGCACAGATACGCAGTATTTT,CSVVGLSTDTQYF
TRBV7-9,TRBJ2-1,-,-,TGTGCCAGCGGCCCCCGGGACGCCCGCTACAATGAGCAGTTCTTC,CASGPRDARYNEQFF
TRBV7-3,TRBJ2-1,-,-,TGTGCCAGCAGCGAGGATGGGACGTACAATGAGCAGTTCTTC,CASSEDGTYNEQFF
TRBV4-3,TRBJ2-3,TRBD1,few,TGCGCCAGCAGCCAGGGACAGGGGTACACAGATACGCAGTATTTT,CASSQGQGYTDTQYF
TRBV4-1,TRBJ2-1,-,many,TGCGCCAGCAGCCATTCTCCCCAGAGGAGGGTGAGCTCCTACAATGAGCAGTTCTTC,CASSHSPQRRVSSYNEQFF
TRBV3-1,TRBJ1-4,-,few,TGTGCCAGCAGCCAAGCGCCGGCTACCTCAGCAACTAATGAAAAACTGTTTTTT,CASSQAPATSATNEKLFF
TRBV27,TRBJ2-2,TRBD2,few,TGTGCCAGCAGTTTTTCTCCCCTCGGGGGGGCAGGGGAGCTGTTTTTT,CASSFSPLGGAGELFF
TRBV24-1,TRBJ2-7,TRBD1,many,TGTGCCACCAGTGATCAAACAGGGGGCTACGAGCAGTACTTC,CATSDQTGGYEQYF
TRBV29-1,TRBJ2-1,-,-,TGCAGCGTTGACGACAGGTCGAATGAGCAGTTCTTC,CSVDDRSNEQFF
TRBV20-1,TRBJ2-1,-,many,TGCAGTGCTAATCGGGGTTCCTACAATGAGCAGTTCTTC,CSANRGSYNEQFF
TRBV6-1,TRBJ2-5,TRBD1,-,TGTGCCAGCAGGGACGCCGGACAGGGTTCTGGAGAGACCCAGTACTTC,CASRDAGQGSGETQYF
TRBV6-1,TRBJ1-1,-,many,TGTGCCAGCACCGACTGGACTGAAGCTTTCTTT,CASTDWTEAFF
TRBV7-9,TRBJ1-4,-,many,TGTGCCAGCAGCTTAGAGGTGGGGGCCGAAAAACTGTTTTTT,CASSLEVGAEKLFF
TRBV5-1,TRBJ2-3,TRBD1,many,TGCGCCAGCGGGGGACAGCCTCAGGGCGATACGCAGTATTTT,CASGGQPQGDTQYF
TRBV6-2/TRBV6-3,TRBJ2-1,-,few,TGTGCCAGCAGCCTCGGACCAAACAAATACAATGAGCAGTTCTTC,CASSLGPNKYNEQFF
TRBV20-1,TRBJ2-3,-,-,TGCAGTGCTAATGGTAATACGCAGTATTTT,CSANGNTQYF
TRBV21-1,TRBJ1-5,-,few,TGTGCCAGCAGCAAAGAGGGGAAGCAGCCCCAGCATTTT,CASSKEGKQPQHF
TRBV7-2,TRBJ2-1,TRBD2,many,TGTGCCAGCAGCGCCGGGACTAGCTCCTACAATGAGCAGTTCTTC,CASSAGTSSYNEQFF
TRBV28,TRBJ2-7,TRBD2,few,TGTGCCAGCAAGTCTGCGGGAGGTTACTACGAGCAGTACTTC,CASKSAGGYYEQYF
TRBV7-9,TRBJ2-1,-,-,TGTGCCAGCAGACCTACCCGGCTATCGGGGAATGAGCAGTTCTTC,CASRPTRLSGNEQFF
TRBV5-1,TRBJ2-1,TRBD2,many,TGCGCCAGCAGCCCCCAACTAGCGGGAGGGCCGGATGAGCAGTTCTTC,CASSPQLAGGPDEQFF
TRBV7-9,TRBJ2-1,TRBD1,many,TGTGCCAGCAGCTTACAGGACAGGGTAGTGCATGAGCAGTTCTTC,CASSLQDRVVHEQFF
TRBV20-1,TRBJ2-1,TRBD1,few,TGCAGTGCTAAGGGGGGACAGGGCTACAATGAGCAGTTCTTC,CSAKGGQGYNEQFF
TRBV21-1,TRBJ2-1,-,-,TGTGCCCCACGGCGGGACAGGAAAACAGGATCCTACAATGAGCAGTTCTTC,CAPRRDRKTGSYNEQFF
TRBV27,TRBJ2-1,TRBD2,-,TGTGCCAGCAGACTGATAGCGGGTCCTAGCGATGAGCAGTTCTTC,CASRLIAGPSDEQFF
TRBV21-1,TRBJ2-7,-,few,TGTGCCAGCAGAACCGATTTTTTCTACGAGCAGTACTTC,CASRTDFFYEQYF